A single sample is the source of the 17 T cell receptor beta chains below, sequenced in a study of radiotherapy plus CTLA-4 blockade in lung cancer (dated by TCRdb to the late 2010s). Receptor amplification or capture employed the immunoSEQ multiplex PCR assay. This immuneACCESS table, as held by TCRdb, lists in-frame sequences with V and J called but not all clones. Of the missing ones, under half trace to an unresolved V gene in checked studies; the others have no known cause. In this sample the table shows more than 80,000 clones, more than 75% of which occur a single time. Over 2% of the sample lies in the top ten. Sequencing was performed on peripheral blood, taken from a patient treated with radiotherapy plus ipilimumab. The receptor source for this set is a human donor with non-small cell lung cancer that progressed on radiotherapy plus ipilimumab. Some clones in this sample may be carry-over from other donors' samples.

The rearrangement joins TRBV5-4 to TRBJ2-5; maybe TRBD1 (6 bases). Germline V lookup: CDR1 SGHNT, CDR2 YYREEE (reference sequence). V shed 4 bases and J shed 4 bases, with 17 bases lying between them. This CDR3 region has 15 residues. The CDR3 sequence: CASSIPTGGGETQYF. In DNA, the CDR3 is TGTGCCAGCAGCATACCGACAGGTGGTGGAGAGACCCAGTACTTC.

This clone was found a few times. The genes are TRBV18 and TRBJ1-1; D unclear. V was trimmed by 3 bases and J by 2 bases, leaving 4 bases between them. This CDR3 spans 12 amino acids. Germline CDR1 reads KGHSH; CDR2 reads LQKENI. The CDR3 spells CASSPSNTEAFF. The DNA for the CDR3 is TGTGCCAGCTCACCTTCTAACACTGAAGCTTTCTTT.

Here the CDR3 DNA reads TGTGCCAGAAGCTTGGGGTGGGATAATTCACCCCTCCACTTT. Its translation is CARSLGWDNSPLHF. The rearrangement uses TRBV5-3 and TRBJ1-6; D not resolved. TRBV5-3 is labeled an ORF, and its function is uncertain. CDR3 length equals 14 residues. V was shortened by 0 bases and J by 5 bases, with 6 bases between the two germline ends.

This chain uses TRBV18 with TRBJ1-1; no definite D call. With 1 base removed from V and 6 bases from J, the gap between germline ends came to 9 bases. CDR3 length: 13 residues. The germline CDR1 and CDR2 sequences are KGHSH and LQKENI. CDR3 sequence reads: CASSPQGSAEAFF. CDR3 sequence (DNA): TGTGCCAGCTCACCACAGGGTAGCGCTGAAGCTTTCTTT.

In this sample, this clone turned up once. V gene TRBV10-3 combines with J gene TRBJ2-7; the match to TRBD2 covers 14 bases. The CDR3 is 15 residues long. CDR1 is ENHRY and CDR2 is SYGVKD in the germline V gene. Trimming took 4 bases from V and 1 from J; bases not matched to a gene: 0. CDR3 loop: CAISGTSGGSYEQYF. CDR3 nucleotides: TGTGCCATCAGTGGGACTAGCGGGGGGTCCTACGAGCAGTACTTC.

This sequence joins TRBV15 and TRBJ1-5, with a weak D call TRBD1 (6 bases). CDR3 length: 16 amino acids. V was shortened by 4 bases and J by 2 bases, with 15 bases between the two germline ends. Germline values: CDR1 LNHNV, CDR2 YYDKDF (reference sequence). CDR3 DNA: TGTGCCACCAGCAAACCGGACAGTTGGGGCAATCAGCCCCAGCATTTT. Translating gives CATSKPDSWGNQPQHF.

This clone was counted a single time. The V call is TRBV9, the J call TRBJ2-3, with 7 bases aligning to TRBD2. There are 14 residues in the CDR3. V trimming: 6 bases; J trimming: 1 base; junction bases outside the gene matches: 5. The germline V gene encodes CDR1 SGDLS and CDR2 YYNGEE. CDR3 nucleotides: TGTGCCAGCACTACTCGGGGGGGCACAGATACGCAGTATTTT. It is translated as CASTTRGGTDTQYF.

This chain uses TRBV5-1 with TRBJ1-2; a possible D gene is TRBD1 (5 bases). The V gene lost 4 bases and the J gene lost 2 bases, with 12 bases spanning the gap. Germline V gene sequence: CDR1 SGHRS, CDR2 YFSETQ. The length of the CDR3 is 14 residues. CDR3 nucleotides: TGCGCCAGCAGCGTGACAGATTTGAACTATGGCTACACCTTC. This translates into CASSVTDLNYGYTF.

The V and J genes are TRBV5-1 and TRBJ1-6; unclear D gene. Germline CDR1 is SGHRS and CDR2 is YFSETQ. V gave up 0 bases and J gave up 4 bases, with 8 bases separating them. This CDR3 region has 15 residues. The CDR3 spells CASSLEAGYNSPLHF. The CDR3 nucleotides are TGCGCCAGCAGCTTGGAAGCGGGTTATAATTCACCCCTCCACTTT.

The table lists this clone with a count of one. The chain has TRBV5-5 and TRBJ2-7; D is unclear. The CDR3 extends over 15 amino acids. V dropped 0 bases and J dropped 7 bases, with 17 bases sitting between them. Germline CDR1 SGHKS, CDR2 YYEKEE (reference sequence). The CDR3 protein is CASSLGFGSRMEQYF. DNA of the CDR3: TGTGCCAGCAGCTTGGGATTCGGGTCCAGGATGGAGCAGTACTTC.

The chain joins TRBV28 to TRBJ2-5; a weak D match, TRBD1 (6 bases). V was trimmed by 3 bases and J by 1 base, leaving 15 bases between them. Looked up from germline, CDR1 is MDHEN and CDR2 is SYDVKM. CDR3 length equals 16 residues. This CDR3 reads CASSLWGRRIQETQYF. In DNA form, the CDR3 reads TGTGCCAGCAGTTTGTGGGGGCGACGGATCCAAGAGACCCAGTACTTC.

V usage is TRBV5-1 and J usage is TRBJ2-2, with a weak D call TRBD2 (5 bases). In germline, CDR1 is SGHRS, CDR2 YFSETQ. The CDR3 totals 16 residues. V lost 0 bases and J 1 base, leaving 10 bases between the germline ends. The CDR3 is CASSLVSAGNTGELFF. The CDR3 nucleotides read TGCGCCAGCAGCTTGGTCTCGGCGGGGAACACCGGGGAGCTGTTTTTT.

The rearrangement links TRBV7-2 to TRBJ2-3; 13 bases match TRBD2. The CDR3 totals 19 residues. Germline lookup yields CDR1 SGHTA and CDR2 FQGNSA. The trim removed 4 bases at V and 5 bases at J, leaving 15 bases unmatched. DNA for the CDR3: TGTGCCAGCAGCTCGGGGCGGACTAGCGGGGGACCAGATGGAGATACGCAGTATTTT. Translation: CASSSGRTSGGPDGDTQYF.

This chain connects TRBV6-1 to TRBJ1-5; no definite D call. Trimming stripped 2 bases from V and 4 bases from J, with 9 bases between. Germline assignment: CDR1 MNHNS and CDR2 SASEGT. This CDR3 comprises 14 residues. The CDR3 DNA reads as TGTGCCAGCAGTGAAATCGGGGTAAATCAGCCCCAGCATTTT. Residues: CASSEIGVNQPQHF.

The CDR3 DNA is TGCGCCAGCAGCCAAGAGAATAGCGGGCGGAGCACAGATACGCAGTATTTT. This codes for CASSQENSGRSTDTQYF. The V gene is TRBV4-3, the J gene TRBJ2-3; 7 bases match TRBD2. The germline V gene encodes CDR1 LGHNA and CDR2 YSLEER. The J segment lost 0 bases and the V segment lost 0 bases, leaving 6 bases of the junction unmatched. The CDR3 runs 17 residues.

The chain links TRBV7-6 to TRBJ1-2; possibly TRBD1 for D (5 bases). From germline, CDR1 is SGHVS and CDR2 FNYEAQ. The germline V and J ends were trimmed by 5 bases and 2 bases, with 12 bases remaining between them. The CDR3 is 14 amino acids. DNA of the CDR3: TGTGCCAGCAGCCCCACGGGGGGGAACTATGGCTACACCTTC. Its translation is CASSPTGGNYGYTF. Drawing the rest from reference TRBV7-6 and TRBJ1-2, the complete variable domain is GAGVSQSPRYKVTKRGQDVALRCDPISGHVSLYWYRQALGQGPEFLTYFNYEAQQDKSGLPNDRFSAERPEGSISTLTIQRTEQRDSAMYRCASSPTGGNYGYTFGSGTRLTVV.

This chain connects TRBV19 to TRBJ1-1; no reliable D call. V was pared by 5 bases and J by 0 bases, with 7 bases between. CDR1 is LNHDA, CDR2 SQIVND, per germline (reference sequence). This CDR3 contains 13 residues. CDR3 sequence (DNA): TGTGCCAGTAGTGTTAACTTGAACACTGAAGCTTTCTTT. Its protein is CASSVNLNTEAFF.